The 2 T cell receptor beta chains listed next were all sequenced from one sample in a study of T-cell memory formation after mild COVID-19. Using its own MiXCR run on the 5' RACE reads, TCRdb lists one record per CDR3 protein. This sample carries roughly 260,000 distinct CDR3 sequences, 16% of them seen once, and the ten largest clones take 3.5%. Sequenced input: PBMCs or a T cell subset sorted from them (not recorded which). These receptors all come from a man between 18 and 35 years old who had mild COVID-19 (a few samples of this study predate the infection). Cell type and time point are not known.

This rearrangement joins TRBV9 to TRBJ2-3; TRBD2 might be the D (5 bases). The ends were cut back, 4 bases at V and 0 bases at J, with 12 bases in the middle. The CDR3 runs to 15 residues. CDR1 is SGDLS and CDR2 is YYNGEE in the germline V gene. The CDR3 is CASSPQRTSTDTQYF. The CDR3 nucleotides read TGTGCCAGCAGCCCCCAGCGGACTAGCACAGATACGCAGTATTTT.

The chain employs TRBV18 and TRBJ1-5; a weak D match, TRBD1 (5 bases). The ends were cut back, 2 bases at V and 6 bases at J, with 8 bases in the middle. Germline assignment: CDR1 KGHSH and CDR2 LQKENI. There are 13 residues in the CDR3. The CDR3 nucleotides are TGTGCCAGCTCACCAGGGGACGGTCAGCCCCAGCATTTT. It translates to CASSPGDGQPQHF.